A single sample gave rise to the 3 T cell receptor beta chains below, sequenced in a study of T cell repertoires in cytomegalovirus infection (dated by TCRdb to between 2018 and 2020). Instrument used: Illumina HiSeq 1500. TCRdb's own reprocessing of the public reads used fastp at Q25 and MiXCR and kept productive beta chains. Each record represents a unique CDR3 protein, reported with the most common genes and DNA among its rows. The table for this sample lists more than 85,000 distinct CDR3 sequences; more than 20% of them were counted only once. The ten largest clones represent about 39% of the sample. The sequencing sample was made of CD8+ T cells from PBMCs. All receptors derive from a human donor in good health (CMV status not recorded). Some clones in this sample may be carry-over from other donors' samples.

The DNA of the CDR3 is TGTGCCAGCAGCTTGGCCAAAGATACGCAGTATTTT. Amino acid sequence: CASSLAKDTQYF. The rearrangement uses TRBV5-6 and TRBJ2-3; D uncertain. CDR3 length equals 12 residues. CDR1 and CDR2 from the germline V gene are SGHDT and YYEEEE. Trimming removed 0 bases from V and 5 bases from J, with 4 bases in between.

This sequence joins TRBV7-9 and TRBJ1-2; possibly TRBD1 for D (5 bases). The germline CDR1 and CDR2 sequences are SEHNR and FQNEAQ (reference sequence). This CDR3 region has 13 residues. V shed 5 bases and J shed 8 bases, with 15 bases lying between them. In DNA, the CDR3 is TGTGCCAGCAGCGACGGGGGTATGGGGGGCTACACCTTC. This translates into CASSDGGMGGYTF.

This chain joins TRBV13 and TRBJ2-3; 8 nucleotides line up with TRBD2. Trimming at V came to 5 bases and at J to 6 bases, leaving 16 bases not matched to a gene. CDR1 is PRHDT and CDR2 is FYEKMQ in the germline V gene (reference sequence). This CDR3 is built from 17 residues. Here the CDR3 reads CASSPTPGGYYSDTQYF. CDR3 DNA sequence: TGTGCCAGCAGCCCCACGCCGGGGGGGTACTATTCGGATACGCAGTATTTT.